Following are 2 T cell receptor beta chains from one sample sequenced in a study of blood T cell repertoires in COVID-19. Measured with immunoSEQ multiplex PCR; TCRdb has only the in-frame clones, and not every one. The sample records about 82,000 clones, under 80% being singletons. The source material was peripheral blood. The receptor source for this set is a man in his 60s with COVID-19, enrolled during active disease.

The V gene is TRBV15, the J gene TRBJ1-2, with D possibly being TRBD1 (5 bases). V was trimmed by 0 bases and J by 8 bases, leaving 13 bases between them. CDR1 and CDR2 (germline): LNHNV, YYDKDF (reference sequence). There are 14 residues in the CDR3. The CDR3 nucleotides are TGTGCCACCAGCAGAGATCCCGCAGGGTTGGGCTACACCTTC. Protein: CATSRDPAGLGYTF.

CDR3 nucleotide sequence: TGTGCCAGCAGCGCGATCTGGGACAGGGATCAGACCCAGTACTTC. This sequence encodes CASSAIWDRDQTQYF. This chain links TRBV11-2 with TRBJ2-5, with TRBD1 matching over 9 bases. This CDR3 is 15 amino acids long. V trimming: 5 bases; J trimming: 6 bases; junction bases outside the gene matches: 10. The V gene's germline CDR1 is SGHAT and CDR2 FQNNGV.